This TCR beta chain was observed in a study of cytomegalovirus exposure and HLA in healthy donors. All the people who gave samples were healthy bone marrow donors. Of note for this clone: Its antigen remains unknown.

The junction had 11 bases not matched to a gene; V was cut back by 5 bases and J by 1 base. The CDR3 is made up of 17 amino acids. CDR1 and CDR2 (germline): SEHNR, FQNEAQ (reference sequence). Primers included in the PCR were 60 Vbeta and 13 Jbeta primers. Sequenced by immunoSEQ multiplex PCR; TCRdb stores in-frame clones only, minus some. The sample lists 150,000 to 200,000 clones; around four fifths were seen once. Study-level points and caveats: The classifier, whose performance was assessed in both the original and validation cohorts, reportedly diagnosed cytomegalovirus status with high specificity and sensitivity. One later analysis reportedly identified an Asian-associated ancestry cluster that showed fewer N-insertions than the roughly 640-donor mean.

The sample was PBMCs. The chain employs TRBV7-9 and TRBJ2-3; TRBD1 matches 8 bases. The sequence derives from a young man in good health and CMV-seropositive. The CDR3 region has the DNA TGTGCCAGCAGCCCCCACCCTGCGACAGGGGGCACAGATACGCAGTATTTT. Amino acids: CASSPHPATGGTDTQYF.